What follows are 19 T cell receptor beta chains derived from one specimen sequenced in a study of blood T cell repertoires in COVID-19 (dated by TCRdb to 2020 to 2021). Libraries were constructed by the immunoSEQ multiplex PCR assay. In TCRdb, the immuneACCESS table is reduced to in-frame sequences with V and J assigned. These tables do not hold every clone; where another copy was compared, an unresolved V gene accounts for under half, and the others remain unexplained. The sample table contains around 300,000 clones; only one count was recorded for 80% to 90% of them. The ten top clones hold 6.3% of the sample. Input material: peripheral blood. All receptors come from a woman aged 45-60 years with COVID-19, enrolled during active disease.

Written as DNA, the CDR3 is TGTGCCAGCAGCCTTACTAGCGGAGTCAGCTCCTACAATGAGCAGTTCTTC. Amino acids: CASSLTSGVSSYNEQFF. This chain connects TRBV7-2 to TRBJ2-1; 8 bases are shared with TRBD2. Germline CDR1 SGHTA, CDR2 FQGNSA. CDR3 length: 17 residues. J lost 0 bases, V lost 5 bases, and 9 bases had no gene match.

The chain combines TRBV4-3 with TRBJ1-1; TRBD1 is a possible D gene (6 bases). The CDR3 totals 15 residues. V dropped 2 bases and J dropped 4 bases, with 14 bases sitting between them. Per the germline V gene, CDR1 is LGHNA and CDR2 is YSLEER. The CDR3, as DNA: TGCGCCAGCAGCCAAAGCGCGGGGGCAGGCACTGAAGCTTTCTTT. Protein product: CASSQSAGAGTEAFF.

This sequence joins TRBV5-4 and TRBJ1-1; D is possibly TRBD1 (6 bases). Trimming left V 4 bases short and J 5 bases short, with 15 bases between. The V gene's germline CDR1 is SGHNT and CDR2 YYREEE (reference sequence). The CDR3 covers 14 residues. This chain's CDR3 is CASSGGAARTEAFF. Here the CDR3 DNA reads TGTGCCAGCAGCGGGGGGGCTGCTCGAACTGAAGCTTTCTTT.

V usage is TRBV12-5 and J usage is TRBJ1-2; no definite D call. The CDR3 extends over 13 amino acids. V dropped 4 bases and J dropped 3 bases, with 9 bases sitting between them. CDR1 LGHNT and CDR2 FRNRAP come from the germline V gene. CDR3 sequence: CASGSDTHYGYTF. DNA of the CDR3: TGTGCTAGTGGTTCAGACACGCACTATGGCTACACCTTC.

The chain has TRBV11-3 and TRBJ2-5; 9 bases agree with TRBD2. Trimming at V came to 5 bases and at J to 2 bases, leaving 9 bases not matched to a gene. Germline V lookup: CDR1 SGHNT, CDR2 YENEEA. The CDR3 is 16 amino acids. CDR3 sequence: CASSLHSGRKQETQYF. The CDR3 bases are TGTGCCAGCAGCCTACACAGCGGGAGGAAACAAGAGACCCAGTACTTC.

This clone rates as large (0.1 to 1%). This chain joins TRBV3-1 (or the pseudogene TRBV3-2) and TRBJ1-3, with D hard to call. Germline CDR1 LGHDT, CDR2 YNNKEL (reference sequence). The CDR3 loop spans 15 amino acids. V was clipped by 0 bases and J by 3 bases, with 9 bases between them. This CDR3 is CASSQETGVGNTIYF. DNA for the CDR3: TGTGCCAGCAGCCAAGAGACGGGTGTTGGAAACACCATATATTTT.

This chain uses TRBV11-2 with TRBJ1-2; a weak D match, TRBD1 (5 bases). This CDR3 has 12 amino acids. Trimming removed 10 bases from V and 6 bases from J, with 15 bases in between. CDR1 and CDR2 (germline): SGHAT, FQNNGV. The CDR3, as DNA: TGTGCCATCGGGGGGTCAGGAAATGGCTACACCTTC. As protein: CAIGGSGNGYTF.

The rearrangement uses TRBV7-9 and TRBJ1-6; D not resolved. Germline-derived CDR1 and CDR2 are SEHNR and FQNEAQ (reference sequence). The CDR3 runs to 16 residues. V was pared by 5 bases and J by 0 bases, with 11 bases between. This chain's CDR3 is CASSADGSSYNSPLHF. The DNA for the CDR3 is TGTGCCAGCAGCGCTGACGGGAGCTCCTATAATTCACCCCTCCACTTT.

This clone was seen more than once but under ten times. This chain links TRBV5-1 with TRBJ2-3; 9 positions match TRBD1. The V gene's germline CDR1 is SGHRS and CDR2 YFSETQ. The CDR3 extends over 16 amino acids. V shed 2 bases and J 5 bases; nucleotides not matched to a gene: 9. The CDR3 DNA reads TGCGCCAGCAGCTTAACCCGGGACAGGGCGGGAGATACGCAGTATTTT. Encoded protein: CASSLTRDRAGDTQYF.

This chain joins TRBV2 and TRBJ2-1; 10 bases line up with TRBD2. The CDR3 spans 15 residues. Trimming at V came to 0 bases and at J to 9 bases, leaving 5 bases not matched to a gene. CDR1 is SNHLY, CDR2 FYNNEI, per germline. DNA of the CDR3: TGTGCCAGCAGTGAAGCGGCTAGCGGGAGCTCTGAGCAGTTCTTC. This encodes CASSEAASGSSEQFF.

J is TRBJ2-6 and V is TRBV10-3; TRBD2 matches at 7 bases. V gave up 2 bases and J gave up 0 bases; unmatched junction bases: 7. The CDR3 is 18 amino acids. CDR1 is ENHRY, CDR2 SYGVKD, per germline. The chain's CDR3 is CAISEPSGLTSGANVLTF. CDR3 sequence (DNA): TGTGCCATCAGTGAGCCTAGCGGACTGACCTCTGGGGCCAACGTCCTGACTTTC.

The chain has TRBV5-4 and TRBJ1-1; 7 positions match TRBD1. Germline V gene lookup returns CDR1 SGHNT and CDR2 YYREEE (reference sequence). This CDR3 region has 13 residues. J gave up 4 bases and V 4 bases, and 4 bases lay outside the gene matches. Written as DNA, the CDR3 is TGTGCCAGCAGCCTAGGACAGGTCACTGAAGCTTTCTTT. It specifies CASSLGQVTEAFF. The full variable domain, in which reference TRBV5-4 and TRBJ1-1 provide the parts outside the CDR3, is ETGVTQSPTHLIKTRGQQVTLRCSSQSGHNTVSWYQQALGQGPQFIFQYYREEENGRGNFPPRFSGLQFPNYSSELNVNALELDDSALYLCASSLGQVTEAFFGQGTRLTVV.

This rearrangement joins TRBV3-1 (or the pseudogene TRBV3-2) to TRBJ1-2; TRBD1 matches 9 bases. CDR3 length: 15 amino acids. In germline, CDR1 is LGHDT, CDR2 YNNKEL (reference sequence). Trimming took 6 bases from V and 4 from J; bases not matched to a gene: 9. CDR3 sequence reads: CASRSYRGQSYGYTF. CDR3 nucleotides: TGTGCCAGCAGATCTTACAGGGGGCAAAGCTATGGCTACACCTTC.

V gene TRBV7-9 combines with J gene TRBJ2-1, with D possibly being TRBD2 (5 bases). The germline V and J ends were trimmed by 2 bases and 7 bases, with 9 bases remaining between them. The CDR3 runs to 13 residues. Germline CDR1 is SEHNR and CDR2 is FQNEAQ (reference sequence). In DNA form, the CDR3 reads TGTGCCAGCAGCTTACGGGAATTGAATGAGCAGTTCTTC. It translates to CASSLRELNEQFF.

The chain employs TRBV12-5 and TRBJ2-3; 10 bases are shared with TRBD2. This CDR3 is built from 18 residues. Germline lookup yields CDR1 LGHNT and CDR2 FRNRAP. Trimming cost V 6 bases and J 0 bases; bases outside gene matches: 12. CDR3 nucleotide sequence: TGTGCTAGTGGCCCCACTAGCGGGAATCTACGTAGCACAGATACGCAGTATTTT. It specifies CASGPTSGNLRSTDTQYF. The full variable domain, with the rest looked up from reference TRBV12-5 and TRBJ2-3, is DARVTQTPRHKVTEMGQEVTMRCQPILGHNTVFWYRQTMMQGLELLAYFRNRAPLDDSGMPKDRFSAEMPDATLATLKIQPSEPRDSAVYFCASGPTSGNLRSTDTQYFGPGTRLTVL.

This clone has more than one count but fewer than ten. The chain is built from TRBV13 and TRBJ1-1; D not resolved. Germline CDR1 is PRHDT and CDR2 is FYEKMQ (reference sequence). CDR3 length: 15 residues. Trimming shortened V by 5 bases and J by 0 bases, and 13 bases separated the two germline ends. CDR3 sequence: CASSPYSPMNTEAFF. The CDR3 DNA reads TGTGCCAGCAGCCCCTACTCGCCTATGAACACTGAAGCTTTCTTT. Based on the CDR3 plus reference TRBV13 and TRBJ1-1, the full variable domain is AAGVIQSPRHLIKEKRETATLKCYPIPRHDTVYWYQQGPGQDPQFLISFYEKMQSDKGSIPDRFSAQQFSDYHSELNMSSLELGDSALYFCASSPYSPMNTEAFFGQGTRLTVV.

This chain's CDR3 is CASGLLAGGKETQYF. CDR3 bases: TGCGCCAGCGGGCTACTAGCGGGAGGAAAAGAGACCCAGTACTTC. V usage is TRBV5-1 and J usage is TRBJ2-5; TRBD2 matches at 12 bases. In germline, CDR1 is SGHRS, CDR2 YFSETQ. V shed 7 bases and J 3 bases; nucleotides not matched to a gene: 7. The CDR3 contains 15 residues.

The chain links TRBV19 to TRBJ1-6; D is unresolved. V was shortened by 3 bases and J by 6 bases, with 6 bases between the two germline ends. Germline V gene data show CDR1 as LNHDA and CDR2 as SQIVND (reference sequence). The CDR3 consists of 13 residues. CDR3: CASSIDFNSPLHF. Here the CDR3 DNA reads TGTGCCAGTAGTATCGACTTTAATTCACCCCTCCACTTT. Based on the CDR3 plus reference TRBV19 and TRBJ1-6, the full variable domain is DGGITQSPKYLFRKEGQNVTLSCEQNLNHDAMYWYRQDPGQGLRLIYYSQIVNDFQKGDIAEGYSVSREKKESFPLTVTSAQKNPTAFYLCASSIDFNSPLHFGNGTRLTVT.

This clone turned up a few times. V is TRBV7-9 and J is TRBJ1-4; tentative D call: TRBD1 (5 bases). Germline values: CDR1 SEHNR, CDR2 FQNEAQ (reference sequence). Trimming shortened V by 3 bases and J by 4 bases, and 9 bases separated the two germline ends. The CDR3 loop spans 14 amino acids. The chain's CDR3 is CASSLGGINEKLFF. CDR3 nucleotide sequence: TGTGCCAGCAGCTTGGGGGGGATTAATGAAAAACTGTTTTTT. The entire variable domain, with the rest obtained from reference TRBV7-9 and TRBJ1-4, is as follows: DTGVSQNPRHKITKRGQNVTFRCDPISEHNRLYWYRQTLGQGPEFLTYFQNEAQLEKSRLLSDRFSAERPKGSFSTLEIQRTEQGDSAMYLCASSLGGINEKLFFGSGTQLSVL.